These 14 T cell receptor beta chains were all obtained from the same sample, sequenced in a study of blood T cell repertoires in COVID-19. Sequenced by immunoSEQ multiplex PCR; TCRdb stores in-frame clones only, minus some. The table has hundreds of thousands of clones, about four fifths seen once; the top ten hold 4.7%. Sequencing was done on a sample of peripheral blood. All receptors derive from a woman aged 65 to 85 with acute or convalescent COVID-19.

V usage is TRBV11-2 and J usage is TRBJ1-1; no reliable D call. The germline V gene encodes CDR1 SGHAT and CDR2 FQNNGV. The CDR3 sequence is 13 residues long. The V gene lost 2 bases and the J gene lost 1 base, with 5 bases spanning the gap. The DNA of the CDR3 is TGTGCCAGCAGCTTATACGGGAACACTGAAGCTTTCTTT. It translates to CASSLYGNTEAFF. Looking up the rest from reference TRBV11-2 and TRBJ1-1 gives the full variable domain: EAGVAQSPRYKIIEKRQSVAFWCNPISGHATLYWYQQILGQGPKLLIQFQNNGVVDDSQLPKDRFSAERLKGVDSTLKIQPAKLEDSAVYLCASSLYGNTEAFFGQGTRLTVV.

CDR3 DNA: TGTGCCAGCAGTCTGACAGCCTATGGCTACACCTTC. Its translation is CASSLTAYGYTF. The chain combines TRBV12-3 or TRBV12-4 with TRBJ1-2, with a tentative D call TRBD1 (5 bases). The CDR3 is 12 residues long. Trimming left V 5 bases short and J 4 bases short, with 8 bases between.

The V call is TRBV6-4, the J call TRBJ1-2; D uncertain. V gave up 0 bases and J gave up 8 bases, with 19 bases separating them. Per the germline V gene, CDR1 is MRHNA and CDR2 is SNTAGT. This CDR3 is 16 amino acids long. CDR3 sequence: CASSDSGGKSAFGYTF. The CDR3 nucleotides read TGTGCCAGCAGTGACTCTGGTGGCAAGTCAGCGTTCGGCTACACCTTC.

This clone has only a few counts. V gene TRBV7-8 combines with J gene TRBJ1-5, with D unresolved. Germline assignment: CDR1 SGHVS and CDR2 FQNEAQ. With 1 base removed from V and 5 bases from J, the gap between germline ends came to 6 bases. CDR3 size: 13 residues. The CDR3 nucleotides read TGTGCCAGCAGCTTAGGAAACTATCAGCCCCAGCATTTT. This codes for CASSLGNYQPQHF.

This clone was recorded only once. The chain combines TRBV15 with TRBJ1-1; no clear D. Between the trimmed V and J ends, which lost 11 bases and 9 bases, there was a span of 25 bases. This CDR3 contains 14 residues. Germline CDR1 reads LNHNV; CDR2 reads YYDKDF (reference sequence). The CDR3, as DNA: TGTGCCGCCTCCGAGGTAGGAGGGCGCGGCAAAGCTTTCTTT. Protein sequence: CAASEVGGRGKAFF. Filled out from reference TRBV15 and TRBJ1-1, the complete variable domain reads DAMVIQNPRYQVTQFGKPVTLSCSQTLNHNVMYWYQQKSSQAPKLLFHYYDKDFNNEADTPDNFQSRRPNTSFCFLDIRSPGLGDTAMYLCAASEVGGRGKAFFGQGTRLTVV.

A word on this clone: Additional DNA sequences in this sample encode the identical CDR3. The chain combines TRBV20-1 with TRBJ1-2, with a possible D match to TRBD1 (5 bases). The V gene lost 6 bases and the J gene lost 8 bases, with 10 bases spanning the gap. The germline V gene encodes CDR1 DFQATT and CDR2 SNEGSKA (reference sequence). The CDR3 runs to 10 residues. The CDR3 spells CSAAGGGYTF. The CDR3 DNA is TGCAGTGCCGCTGGGGGGGGCTACACCTTC.

The CDR3 here is CASSLQAGSTNEKLFF. CDR3 DNA sequence: TGTGCCAGCAGTTTACAGGCAGGGTCGACTAATGAAAAACTGTTTTTT. V and J are TRBV27 and TRBJ1-4; a possible D gene is TRBD1 (5 bases). The V end lost 2 bases, the J end lost 2 bases, and 12 bases lay between the germline ends. Per germline, CDR1 MNHEY and CDR2 SMNVEV (reference sequence). This CDR3 has 16 residues. Full variable domain (missing parts from reference TRBV27 and TRBJ1-4): EAQVTQNPRYLITVTGKKLTVTCSQNMNHEYMSWYRQDPGLGLRQIYYSMNVEVTDKGDVPEGYKVSRKEKRNFPLILESPSPNQTSLYFCASSLQAGSTNEKLFFGSGTQLSVL.

The CDR3 loop is CASSPGVVSPLHF. CDR3 DNA: TGTGCCAGCAGCCCCGGGGTGGTTTCACCCCTCCACTTT. The gene calls are TRBV7-2 and TRBJ1-6; D gene uncertain. This CDR3 is built from 13 residues. Germline V gene data show CDR1 as SGHTA and CDR2 as FQGNSA. V lost 5 bases, J lost 9 bases, and 11 bases lay in between.

This clone was observed once. V and J are TRBV3-1 (or the pseudogene TRBV3-2) and TRBJ1-6, with 7 bases aligning to TRBD1. The CDR3 is 18 residues long. J lost 1 base, V lost 0 bases, and 6 bases had no gene match. CDR1 is LGHDT and CDR2 is YNNKEL in the germline V gene (reference sequence). DNA of the CDR3: TGTGCCAGCAGCCAAGAAGGGGGCGGGGATTCCTATAATTCACCCCTCCACTTT. It codes for CASSQEGGGDSYNSPLHF.

The chain carries TRBV24-1 and TRBJ2-7; TRBD1 matches at 10 bases. With 6 bases clipped from V and 2 bases from J, the junction kept 9 bases outside the gene matches. CDR1 KGHDR and CDR2 SFDVKD come from the germline V gene. This CDR3 comprises 16 residues. The CDR3 DNA follows: TGTGCCACCAGTACCGACAGGGGGCGCGCTCCCTACGAGCAGTACTTC. It translates to CATSTDRGRAPYEQYF.

The CDR3 reads CASSLGHGMEQYF. Here the CDR3 DNA reads TGCGCCAGCAGCTTGGGACACGGTATGGAGCAGTACTTC. V usage is TRBV5-1 and J usage is TRBJ2-7; D not certain. Trimming took off 0 bases at V and 7 bases at J, with 11 bases between the two ends. CDR3 length: 13 residues. Germline V gives CDR1 SGHRS, CDR2 YFSETQ.

The rearrangement links TRBV12-3 or TRBV12-4 to TRBJ1-2, with TRBD1 identical over 12 bases. CDR3 length: 13 residues. The trim removed 8 bases at V and 4 bases at J, leaving 2 bases unmatched. DNA of the CDR3: TGTGCCAGCGGGACAGGGGGCGTCTATGGCTACACCTTC. Amino acids: CASGTGGVYGYTF.

The CDR3 DNA reads TGTGCCACCAGCAGGGAAGACAGACGGGGCTACACCTTC. The encoded protein is CATSREDRRGYTF. The V gene is TRBV15, the J gene TRBJ1-2, with D perhaps matching TRBD1 (5 bases). V was cut by 3 bases and J by 8 bases, with 13 bases left in between. Germline V gives CDR1 LNHNV, CDR2 YYDKDF (reference sequence). There are 13 residues in the CDR3. Drawing the rest from reference TRBV15 and TRBJ1-2, the complete variable domain is DAMVIQNPRYQVTQFGKPVTLSCSQTLNHNVMYWYQQKSSQAPKLLFHYYDKDFNNEADTPDNFQSRRPNTSFCFLDIRSPGLGDTAMYLCATSREDRRGYTFGSGTRLTVV.

This chain links TRBV9 with TRBJ1-1, with unresolved D. There are 14 residues in the CDR3. V gave up 0 bases and J gave up 3 bases, with 9 bases separating them. The germline V gene has CDR1 SGDLS and CDR2 YYNGEE. The CDR3 bases are TGTGCCAGCAGCGTAGAGGTGGAGTACACTGAAGCTTTCTTT. Translating gives CASSVEVEYTEAFF.